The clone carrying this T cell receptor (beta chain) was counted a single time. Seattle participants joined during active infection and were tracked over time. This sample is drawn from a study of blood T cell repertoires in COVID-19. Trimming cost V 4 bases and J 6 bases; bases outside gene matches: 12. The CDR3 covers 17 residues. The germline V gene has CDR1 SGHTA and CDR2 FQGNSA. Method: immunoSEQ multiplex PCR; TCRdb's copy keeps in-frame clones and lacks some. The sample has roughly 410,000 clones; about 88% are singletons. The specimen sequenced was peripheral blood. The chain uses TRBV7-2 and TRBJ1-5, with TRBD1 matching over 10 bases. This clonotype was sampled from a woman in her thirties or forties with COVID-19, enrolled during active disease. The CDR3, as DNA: TGTGCCAGCAGCTCCCGACAGGGGGCCCCCGGGAGTCAGCCCCAGCATTTT. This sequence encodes CASSSRQGAPGSQPQHF.